Below are 30 T cell receptor beta chains sequenced from a single sample in a study of metastatic and nonmetastatic thyroid tumors. TCRdb re-analyzed the PCR reads using MiXCR. Of roughly 55,000 clones detected, 15% to 20% appear once; the ten largest clones hold roughly a tenth. None of the patients had undergone any treatment ahead of thyroid surgery. Sample: blood. These receptors were taken from a male donor with papillary thyroid cancer or a benign thyroid nodule (not recorded which). Some clones in this sample may be carry-over from other donors' samples.

At least ten counts were recorded for this clone. The conserved final phenylalanine or tryptophan is absent from the CDR3, which likely points to a read error. No DNA is shown, since the ends of the CDR3 on it are uncertain; the CDR3 is the one TCRdb lists. V is TRBV2 and J is TRBJ2-2; the DNA was not used to check the table's D call, TRBD1. The CDR3 length is 13 residues, termini included. Germline-derived CDR1 and CDR2 are SNHLY and FYNNEI. The CDR3 loop is CASSEVQGTPWTV.

This clone came up many times. The DNA for the CDR3 is TGTGCCAGCAGCTTAGATCCACAGGGGAATGAGCAGTTCTTC. Protein: CASSLDPQGNEQFF. This chain uses TRBV7-9 with TRBJ2-1, with 7 bases lining up with TRBD1. Per germline, CDR1 SEHNR and CDR2 FQNEAQ (reference sequence). There are 14 residues in the CDR3. V gave up 1 base and J gave up 7 bases; unmatched junction bases: 4. Filled out from reference TRBV7-9 and TRBJ2-1, the complete variable domain reads DTGVSQNPRHKITKRGQNVTFRCDPISEHNRLYWYRQTLGQGPEFLTYFQNEAQLEKSRLLSDRFSAERPKGSFSTLEIQRTEQGDSAMYLCASSLDPQGNEQFFGPGTRLTVL.

This clone was recorded many times. The chain has TRBV4-2 and TRBJ2-3; D call uncertain. V was trimmed by 0 bases and J by 0 bases, leaving 16 bases between them. The CDR3 consists of 18 residues. Germline V gene sequence: CDR1 LGHNA, CDR2 YNFKEQ. This chain's CDR3 is CASSQDRVWGASTDTQYF. DNA for the CDR3: TGTGCCAGCAGCCAAGATCGGGTTTGGGGTGCTAGCACAGATACGCAGTATTTT.

This clone was observed a single time. V and J are TRBV11-2 and TRBJ2-1; TRBD2 might be the D (5 bases). The CDR3 spans 16 residues. CDR1 and CDR2 from the germline V gene are SGHAT and FQNNGV. V was cut by 5 bases and J by 6 bases, with 20 bases left in between. The CDR3: CASSKELEDWSNEQFF. CDR3 bases: TGTGCCAGCAGCAAAGAGCTAGAGGACTGGAGCAATGAGCAGTTCTTC.

The CDR3 DNA reads as TGTGCCAGCAGCTTAGGCCAGGGCAGAACAGATACGCAGTATTTT. Encoded protein: CASSLGQGRTDTQYF. The chain has TRBV11-1 and TRBJ2-3; a possible D gene is TRBD1 (5 bases). V was pared by 1 base and J by 3 bases, with 11 bases between. The CDR3 is made up of 15 amino acids. Germline CDR1 reads SGHAT; CDR2 reads FQDESV (reference sequence).

This clone came up many times. Additional DNA sequences in this sample encode the identical CDR3. The chain combines TRBV12-3 or TRBV12-4 with TRBJ1-6; D is uncertain. Trimming took 3 bases from V and 10 from J, leaving 13 bases between them. The CDR3 spans 14 residues. The CDR3 region has the DNA TGTGCCAGCAGTTTGGGTGCAGGACTATCACCCCTCCACTTT. Protein sequence: CASSLGAGLSPLHF.

This clone was detected many times. The chain has TRBV14 and TRBJ2-2, with D perhaps matching TRBD1 or TRBD2 (5 bases each). Germline values: CDR1 SGHDN, CDR2 FVKESK. Trimming shortened V by 3 bases and J by 5 bases, and 16 bases separated the two germline ends. The CDR3 covers 16 residues. DNA for the CDR3: TGTGCCAGCAGCCAGGCCTGGGGGACGGGGACCGGGGAGCTGTTTTTT. Encoded protein: CASSQAWGTGTGELFF.

This clone has ten or more counts. The chain recombines TRBV6-1 with TRBJ1-2, with 9 bases fitting TRBD1. The length of the CDR3 is 15 residues. CDR1 MNHNS and CDR2 SASEGT come from the germline V gene. The V and J ends lost 0 bases and 2 bases, in that order; junction bases with no gene match: 1. The CDR3 DNA sequence: TGTGCCAGCAGTGAAGCCGGGACAGGGAACTATGGCTACACCTTC. Translation: CASSEAGTGNYGYTF.

In its sample, this clone was seen many times. Other nucleotide sequences from this sample produce the same CDR3. This chain uses TRBV29-1 with TRBJ1-4; no definite D call. Trimming took off 5 bases at V and 4 bases at J, with 8 bases between the two ends. CDR1 SQVTM and CDR2 ANQGSEA come from the germline V gene. The CDR3 runs 12 residues. CDR3 protein: CSVKQSNEKLFF. As DNA, the CDR3 is TGCAGCGTTAAACAGAGTAATGAAAAACTGTTTTTT.

As for this clone: A much larger clone lies a single base off, so this may be a read error. This chain connects TRBV12-3 or TRBV12-4 to TRBJ1-5; 8 nucleotides match TRBD1. The length of the CDR3 is 15 residues. V trimming: 5 bases; J trimming: 11 bases; junction bases outside the gene matches: 14. The chain's CDR3 is CASSPGTGHVQTQHF. The CDR3, as DNA: TGTGCCAGCAGTCCCGGGACAGGCCATGTACAGACCCAGCATTTT.

The table lists this clone with many counts. Other nucleotide sequences from this sample produce the same CDR3. The rearrangement links TRBV27 to TRBJ1-6; weak D call: TRBD1 (6 bases). The CDR3 totals 13 residues. Per the germline V gene, CDR1 is MNHEY and CDR2 is SMNVEV (reference sequence). V lost 4 bases to trimming and J lost 10 bases, with 11 bases between them. DNA for the CDR3: TGTGCCAGCAGTTGGACAGCCAACTCACCCCTCCACTTT. The encoded protein is CASSWTANSPLHF.

There are many counts of this clone. This chain joins TRBV7-2 and TRBJ1-6, with a possible D match to TRBD1 (5 bases). The ends were cut back, 5 bases at V and 0 bases at J, with 14 bases in the middle. The CDR3 sequence is 17 residues long. Germline CDR1 is SGHTA and CDR2 is FQGNSA. CDR3 sequence (DNA): TGTGCCAGCAGCGGGGTTACAGGAATCTCCTATAATTCACCCCTCCACTTT. As protein: CASSGVTGISYNSPLHF.

This clone showed up many times. V is TRBV2 and J is TRBJ1-5; no clear D gene. The V gene's germline CDR1 is SNHLY and CDR2 FYNNEI. V dropped 6 bases and J dropped 2 bases, with 11 bases sitting between them. The CDR3 is 14 amino acids. CDR3 region: CASREEYGNQPQHF. The CDR3 region has the DNA TGTGCCAGCAGAGAGGAGTATGGCAATCAGCCCCAGCATTTT.

Only one count was recorded for this clone. A much larger clone differs by one base, so this may be a read error. The same CDR3 arises from other DNA sequences in this sample as well. V gene TRBV4-3 combines with J gene TRBJ2-3; D is perhaps TRBD2 (5 bases). The CDR3 covers 17 residues. Trimming removed 3 bases from V and 0 bases from J, with 16 bases in between. CDR1 and CDR2 (germline): LGHNA, YSLEER. CDR3 bases: TGCGCCAGCAGCCAGAGCGGTAGCCCGGAGAGCACAGATACGCAGTATTTT. The encoded protein is CASSQSGSPESTDTQYF.

This clone has a count of ten or more. V is TRBV4-1 and J is TRBJ2-3; D unresolved. Trimming removed 1 base from V and 1 base from J, with 3 bases in between. The length of the CDR3 is 13 residues. The V gene's germline CDR1 is MGHRA and CDR2 YSYEKL. The CDR3 reads CASSQGRTDTQYF. The CDR3 DNA reads TGCGCCAGCAGCCAAGGGCGCACAGATACGCAGTATTTT.

This clone was detected many times. This rearrangement joins TRBV4-3 to TRBJ1-6, with D maybe TRBD1 (5 bases). In germline, CDR1 is LGHNA, CDR2 YSLEER. V was trimmed by 3 bases and J by 5 bases, leaving 8 bases between them. This CDR3 has 14 amino acids. The CDR3 DNA reads as TGCGCCAGCAGCCAGGGGACCCATAATTCACCCCTCCACTTT. Protein product: CASSQGTHNSPLHF.

The J gene is TRBJ2-3, the V gene TRBV6-6; 9 nucleotides match TRBD2. After removal of 7 bases from V and 6 bases from J, the junction contained 20 bases not matched to a gene. CDR1 is MNHNY, CDR2 SVGAGI, per germline (reference sequence). CDR3 size: 18 residues. The CDR3 loop reads CASIYAHTSGLADDTQYF. DNA for the CDR3: TGTGCCAGCATTTATGCCCATACATCGGGACTAGCCGATGATACGCAGTATTTT.

This clone was counted at least ten times. This sequence joins TRBV6-1 and TRBJ1-5; D is possibly TRBD1 (6 bases). The CDR3 is made up of 16 amino acids. From germline, CDR1 is MNHNS and CDR2 SASEGT. Trimming took off 5 bases at V and 0 bases at J, with 14 bases between the two ends. Here the CDR3 reads CASSTGGGYSNQPQHF. The CDR3 DNA reads as TGTGCCAGCAGTACCGGTGGGGGCTATAGCAATCAGCCCCAGCATTTT.

The chain is built from TRBV11-2 and TRBJ2-7, with 9 nucleotides matching TRBD2. Germline CDR1 and CDR2: SGHAT and FQNNGV. V was pared by 1 base and J by 0 bases, with 7 bases of the junction left unmatched. This CDR3 has 17 residues. CDR3 residues: CASSLVGRGGSSYEQYF. The DNA for the CDR3 is TGTGCCAGCAGCTTAGTAGGGCGGGGGGGAAGCTCCTACGAGCAGTACTTC.

This clone was seen repeatedly, ten times or more. This chain's CDR3 is CSARLLDRGRPQHF. CDR3 nucleotides: TGCAGTGCTAGACTTTTAGACAGGGGGCGGCCCCAGCATTTT. The J gene is TRBJ1-5, the V gene TRBV20-1; 10 positions agree with TRBD1. V trimming: 2 bases; J trimming: 9 bases; junction bases outside the gene matches: 7. Germline lookup yields CDR1 DFQATT and CDR2 SNEGSKA (reference sequence). The CDR3 has 14 amino acids.

At least ten counts were recorded for this clone. V usage is TRBV19 and J usage is TRBJ2-5; no firm D call. V lost 0 bases and J 7 bases, leaving 12 bases between the germline ends. The CDR3 contains 14 residues. Germline loops: CDR1 LNHDA, CDR2 SQIVND (reference sequence). The CDR3 spells CASSIDSETPTQYF. In DNA form, the CDR3 reads TGTGCCAGTAGTATAGATTCGGAGACCCCGACCCAGTACTTC. Together with reference TRBV19 and TRBJ2-5, the CDR3 gives the full variable domain: DGGITQSPKYLFRKEGQNVTLSCEQNLNHDAMYWYRQDPGQGLRLIYYSQIVNDFQKGDIAEGYSVSREKKESFPLTVTSAQKNPTAFYLCASSIDSETPTQYFGPGTRLLVL.

This clone occurred many times. The chain is built from TRBV12-3 or TRBV12-4 and TRBJ2-7, with a possible D match to TRBD1 (5 bases). Trimming took off 1 base at V and 5 bases at J, with 12 bases between the two ends. This CDR3 contains 14 residues. This chain's CDR3 is CASSLDFPGNEQYF. The CDR3 nucleotides are TGTGCCAGCAGTTTAGACTTCCCAGGGAACGAGCAGTACTTC.

In this sample, this clone turned up many times. The chain joins TRBV10-3 to TRBJ2-1, with TRBD2 matching 8 bases. The germline CDR1 and CDR2 sequences are ENHRY and SYGVKD. The trim removed 2 bases at V and 0 bases at J, leaving 3 bases unmatched. The CDR3 spans 16 residues. CDR3 region: CAISETSGSSYNEQFF. CDR3 nucleotide sequence: TGTGCCATCAGTGAGACTAGCGGAAGCTCCTACAATGAGCAGTTCTTC.

Ten or more counts support this clone. The chain recombines TRBV7-8 with TRBJ1-2; 10 positions agree with TRBD1. CDR3 size: 15 residues. With V trimmed by 1 base and J by 3 bases, 2 bases remained unmatched. Looked up from germline, CDR1 is SGHVS and CDR2 is FQNEAQ. In DNA form, the CDR3 reads TGTGCCAGCAGCTTAGGTGGGACAGGGGACTATGGCTACACCTTC. Its translation: CASSLGGTGDYGYTF.

This clone was seen ten or more times. This sequence joins TRBV28 and TRBJ1-5; the match to TRBD1 covers 7 bases. CDR3 size: 16 residues. In germline, CDR1 is MDHEN, CDR2 SYDVKM. Unmatched junction bases numbered 9, after V lost 3 bases and J lost 4 bases. This CDR3 reads CASSFPRDSNNQPQHF. The CDR3 DNA is TGTGCCAGCAGTTTCCCCCGGGACAGTAATAATCAGCCCCAGCATTTT. Full variable domain (missing parts from reference TRBV28 and TRBJ1-5): DVKVTQSSRYLVKRTGEKVFLECVQDMDHENMFWYRQDPGLGLRLIYFSYDVKMKEKGDIPEGYSVSREKKERFSLILESASTNQTSMYLCASSFPRDSNNQPQHFGDGTRLSIL.

The table lists this clone with many counts. V gene TRBV3-1 combines with J gene TRBJ2-5; D not resolved. The CDR3 has 12 residues. V lost 1 base and J 4 bases, leaving 4 bases between the germline ends. Germline V gene lookup returns CDR1 LGHDT and CDR2 YNNKEL (reference sequence). DNA of the CDR3: TGTGCCAGCAGCCAAGTAGGAGAGACCCAGTACTTC. Translated: CASSQVGETQYF.

The sample holds many counts of this clone. Within the sample, other DNA sequences also encode this same CDR3. The gene calls are TRBV9 and TRBJ1-6; D remains unclear. The germline gives CDR1 SGDLS, CDR2 YYNGEE. Trimming removed 0 bases from V and 7 bases from J, with 2 bases in between. This CDR3 has 12 residues. CDR3 nucleotide sequence: TGTGCCAGCAGCGTAGCGAATTCACCCCTCCACTTT. Translation gives CASSVANSPLHF.

The CDR3 DNA sequence: TGTGCCAGCAGTTCATGGACAGTGGGCGAAGCCGTGGAGCTGTTTTTT. This sequence encodes CASSSWTVGEAVELFF. The V gene is TRBV12-3 or TRBV12-4, the J gene TRBJ2-2, with D possibly TRBD1 on 6 matching bases. The CDR3 is 16 residues long. Trimming cost V 4 bases and J 10 bases, with 22 bases left between them.

This clone occurred many times. V gene TRBV4-1 combines with J gene TRBJ2-5; TRBD1 is a possible D gene (6 bases). The V gene's germline CDR1 is MGHRA and CDR2 YSYEKL. The CDR3 has 14 amino acids. V was shortened by 2 bases and J by 5 bases, with 12 bases between the two germline ends. CDR3 residues: CASSQQGSIETQYF. The CDR3 DNA is TGCGCCAGCAGCCAACAGGGGAGTATTGAGACCCAGTACTTC.

This clone has ten or more counts. The chain recombines TRBV3-1 with TRBJ2-2, with a possible D match to TRBD2 (5 bases). Trimming shortened V by 0 bases and J by 4 bases, and 9 bases separated the two germline ends. The CDR3 is 15 residues long. From germline, CDR1 is LGHDT and CDR2 YNNKEL (reference sequence). This CDR3 is CASSQDGESTGELFF. As DNA, the CDR3 is TGTGCCAGCAGCCAAGACGGGGAGAGCACCGGGGAGCTGTTTTTT.